The 16 T cell receptor beta chains given below trace back to one sample, sequenced in a study of T-cell memory formation after mild COVID-19. TCRdb itself ran the 5' RACE reads through MiXCR, one entry per CDR3 protein. This sample has 190,000 or so distinct CDR3 sequences, with 10% to 13% found just once. Sequencing was performed on PBMCs or a T cell subset sorted from them (not recorded which). The receptors were sampled from a man between 18 and 35 years old who had mild COVID-19 (a few samples of this study predate the infection). Cell type and time point are not known.

The chain joins TRBV6-6 to TRBJ1-2, with a tentative D call TRBD1 (5 bases). The CDR3 has 19 amino acids. Germline CDR1 and CDR2: MNHNY and SVGAGI (reference sequence). The V end lost 5 bases, the J end lost 0 bases, and 25 bases lay between the germline ends. CDR3 DNA: TGTGCCAGCAGTGGGGACGGAGTAGGGGTAGATGGAGCTAACTATGGCTACACCTTC. Its translation is CASSGDGVGVDGANYGYTF.

In this sample, this clonotype turned up a few times. As DNA, the CDR3 is TGTGCCAGCAGCGGACAGGGAGCAAATTCACCCCTCCACTTT. Protein product: CASSGQGANSPLHF. The chain carries TRBV9 and TRBJ1-6, with 7 bases that match TRBD1. Trimming cost V 3 bases and J 7 bases; bases outside gene matches: 4. From germline, CDR1 is SGDLS and CDR2 YYNGEE. This CDR3 comprises 14 residues.

This sequence joins TRBV19 and TRBJ1-1, with a tentative D call TRBD1 (6 bases). The germline V gene encodes CDR1 LNHDA and CDR2 SQIVND (reference sequence). Trimming removed 9 bases at V and 0 bases at J, with 20 bases between. CDR3 length equals 16 residues. This chain's CDR3 is CASQRGAGPMNTEAFF. The CDR3 DNA is TGTGCCAGCCAAAGGGGGGCAGGGCCTATGAACACTGAAGCTTTCTTT.

This clonotype was observed a few times. V usage is TRBV6-2 or TRBV6-3 and J usage is TRBJ2-7; 7 nucleotides agree with TRBD2. The V gene's germline CDR1 is MNHEY and CDR2 SVGEGT. The CDR3 spans 16 residues. The trim removed 4 bases at V and 4 bases at J, leaving 13 bases unmatched. The CDR3 sequence is CASSSLRRLALYEQYV. The CDR3, as DNA: TGTGCCAGCAGTTCACTGCGTCGACTAGCCCTTTACGAGCAGTACGTC.

The table lists this clonotype with a few counts. In DNA, the CDR3 is TGTGCCAGCAGCCCCGGCGGGGGCTCAGCACAGACGAACACTGAAGCTTTCTTT. It encodes CASSPGGGSAQTNTEAFF. The V gene is TRBV7-3, the J gene TRBJ1-1, with a tentative D call TRBD1 (6 bases). Germline assignment: CDR1 SGHTA and CDR2 FQGTGA. This CDR3 spans 18 amino acids. V was trimmed by 5 bases and J by 1 base, leaving 23 bases between them.

The J gene is TRBJ2-4, the V gene TRBV28; 7 nucleotides line up with TRBD1. The CDR3 length is 15 residues. With 4 bases clipped from V and 9 bases from J, the junction kept 12 bases outside the gene matches. CDR1 is MDHEN and CDR2 is SYDVKM in the germline V gene. CDR3 in amino acids: CASSWATGTVGIQYF. DNA of the CDR3: TGTGCCAGCAGTTGGGCTACCGGGACAGTCGGCATTCAGTACTTC.

The sample holds a few counts of this clonotype. The chain links TRBV25-1 to TRBJ2-5, with D possibly matching TRBD1 (6 bases). Germline V gene sequence: CDR1 MGHDK, CDR2 SYGVNS. The V and J ends lost 6 bases and 3 bases respectively, with 11 bases between them. The CDR3 covers 13 residues. Written as DNA, the CDR3 is TGTGCCAGCAGGCGGACAGAAGAAGAGACCCAGTACTTC. Residues: CASRRTEEETQYF. Full variable domain (missing parts from reference TRBV25-1 and TRBJ2-5): EADIYQTPRYLVIGTGKKITLECSQTMGHDKMYWYQQDPGMELHLIHYSYGVNSTEKGDLSSESTVSRIRTEHFPLTLESARPSHTSQYLCASRRTEEETQYFGPGTRLLVL.

At least ten counts were recorded for this clonotype. The chain joins TRBV7-4 to TRBJ2-7; 7 nucleotides line up with TRBD2. CDR1 and CDR2 from the germline V gene are SGHVT and SQSDAQ. There are 14 residues in the CDR3. The trim removed 5 bases at V and 3 bases at J, leaving 7 bases unmatched. DNA for the CDR3: TGTGCCAGCAGCCCGAGCGGGACTCGCTACGAGCAGTACGTC. Its protein product is CASSPSGTRYEQYV.

The J gene is TRBJ2-5, the V gene TRBV4-1; 7 bases are a match to TRBD2. With V trimmed by 0 bases and J by 2 bases, 18 bases remained unmatched. The CDR3 totals 20 residues. Germline loops: CDR1 MGHRA, CDR2 YSYEKL. This chain's CDR3 is CASSQERPAGTKDWQETQYF. CDR3 bases: TGCGCCAGCAGCCAAGAGAGGCCAGCGGGAACAAAAGACTGGCAAGAGACCCAGTACTTC.

The chain links TRBV11-2 to TRBJ2-7; tentatively, D is TRBD1 (5 bases). V lost 2 bases, J lost 4 bases, and 24 bases lay in between. Germline CDR1 reads SGHAT; CDR2 reads FQNNGV. This CDR3 is built from 18 residues. CDR3 region: CASSLTLTGATSSYEQYF. DNA of the CDR3: TGTGCCAGCAGCTTAACCCTAACAGGAGCTACGTCCTCTTACGAGCAGTACTTC.

This clonotype was counted many times. V gene TRBV5-1 combines with J gene TRBJ2-2, with D unclear. Trimming removed 5 bases at V and 3 bases at J, with 5 bases between. CDR3 length equals 12 residues. Germline values: CDR1 SGHRS, CDR2 YFSETQ. The chain's CDR3 is CASRKDTGELFF. DNA of the CDR3: TGCGCCAGCAGAAAGGACACCGGGGAGCTGTTTTTT.

This clonotype was seen many times. The chain uses TRBV20-1 and TRBJ2-5, with D maybe TRBD2 (5 bases). The CDR3 spans 15 residues. Per germline, CDR1 DFQATT and CDR2 SNEGSKA (reference sequence). V gave up 2 bases and J gave up 7 bases, with 20 bases separating them. The DNA for the CDR3 is TGCAGTGCTAGATCTCCTAGCTCTCGATCTGGGACCCAGTACTTC. Translation gives CSARSPSSRSGTQYF.

In its sample, this clonotype was seen a few times. The J gene is TRBJ2-2, the V gene TRBV14; D is possibly TRBD1 (6 bases). CDR3 length equals 14 residues. V lost 4 bases, J lost 6 bases, and 12 bases lay in between. CDR1 and CDR2 (germline): SGHDN, FVKESK. CDR3 nucleotide sequence: TGTGCCAGCAGCCTGAAAGGGGGAGCCGGGGAGCTGTTTTTT. Its protein product is CASSLKGGAGELFF.

This clonotype was detected only a few times. The chain couples TRBV6-5 to TRBJ1-1; D is perhaps TRBD1 (6 bases). Germline V lookup: CDR1 MNHEY, CDR2 SVGAGI. Trimming shortened V by 0 bases and J by 11 bases, and 22 bases separated the two germline ends. The CDR3 covers 16 residues. The CDR3 spells CASSYSRMGTGFGAFF. The CDR3 nucleotides are TGTGCCAGCAGTTACTCTCGAATGGGTACAGGGTTTGGGGCTTTCTTT.

The chain joins TRBV7-3 to TRBJ2-3; 8 positions agree with TRBD2. Germline CDR1 reads SGHTA; CDR2 reads FQGTGA. CDR3 size: 16 residues. V was clipped by 0 bases and J by 0 bases; unmatched bases: 2. In DNA, the CDR3 is TGTGCCAGCAGCTTAACTCCGGGGGGGAGCACAGATACGCAGTATTTT. It yields the protein CASSLTPGGSTDTQYF.

The table lists this clonotype with a few counts. The V gene is TRBV29-1, the J gene TRBJ1-2; TRBD1 is a possible D gene (5 bases). The V gene's germline CDR1 is SQVTM and CDR2 ANQGSEA. V shed 2 bases and J shed 0 bases, with 10 bases lying between them. This CDR3 has 14 residues. In nucleotides, the CDR3 is TGCAGCGTTGAACTGGGGGTGGCTAACTATGGCTACACCTTC. This gives the protein CSVELGVANYGYTF.